Below, 9 T cell receptor beta chains from the same sample are listed, as sequenced in a study of T cell responses to AZD1222 COVID-19 vaccine. Profiling relied on immunoSEQ multiplex PCR, and the TCRdb table lists in-frame clones only, not all of them. The repertoire holds roughly 110,000 clones, with roughly 87% as singletons. This specimen consisted of peripheral blood, obtained on day 0 of AZD1222 vaccination. Receptors were obtained from an adult in good health.

The chain links TRBV4-1 to TRBJ2-2, with TRBD1 matching 10 bases. Germline trimming cut 5 bases from V and 9 bases from J; bases unmatched to any gene: 9. The germline V gene has CDR1 MGHRA and CDR2 YSYEKL. CDR3 length: 15 residues. The chain's CDR3 is CASSSQGQGIRELFF. The DNA for the CDR3 is TGCGCCAGCAGCTCACAGGGACAGGGGATCAGGGAGCTGTTTTTT.

The chain couples TRBV3-1 (or the pseudogene TRBV3-2) to TRBJ2-3; D unresolved. V dropped 0 bases and J dropped 0 bases, with 7 bases sitting between them. The CDR3 runs 15 residues. Germline CDR1 reads LGHDT; CDR2 reads YNNKEL (reference sequence). CDR3 sequence (DNA): TGTGCCAGCAGCCAAGAACAGACTAGCACAGATACGCAGTATTTT. Its protein is CASSQEQTSTDTQYF.

This clone was seen only once. V and J are TRBV6-5 and TRBJ1-1; D gene uncertain. Germline V gene data show CDR1 as MNHEY and CDR2 as SVGAGI. The length of the CDR3 is 13 residues. V lost 5 bases and J lost 7, with 14 bases in between. The CDR3 loop is CASSTRTAGEAFF. In nucleotides, the CDR3 is TGTGCCAGCAGTACCCGGACGGCAGGTGAAGCTTTCTTT.

This chain uses TRBV6-4 with TRBJ1-5; no clear D. Trimming took 11 bases from V and 1 from J, leaving 24 bases between them. Germline V lookup: CDR1 MRHNA, CDR2 SNTAGT. The CDR3 has 17 residues. The CDR3 loop is CAVDARRGMESNQPQHF. CDR3 nucleotides: TGTGCCGTCGACGCACGACGGGGAATGGAAAGCAATCAGCCCCAGCATTTT.

This chain joins TRBV7-2 and TRBJ2-7; tentative D call: TRBD2 (7 bases). There are 14 residues in the CDR3. Trimming shortened V by 2 bases and J by 5 bases, and 13 bases separated the two germline ends. Per germline, CDR1 SGHTA and CDR2 FQGNSA. This chain's CDR3 is CASSLKGGGNEQYF. In DNA, the CDR3 is TGTGCCAGCAGCTTAAAAGGGGGGGGAAACGAGCAGTACTTC.

V and J are TRBV27 and TRBJ2-7; perhaps TRBD2 as D (6 bases). V was trimmed by 9 bases and J by 3 bases, leaving 9 bases between them. Germline V CDR1 and CDR2: MNHEY, SMNVEV (reference sequence). The CDR3 runs 11 residues. The CDR3 here is CARQDYYEQYF. DNA for the CDR3: TGTGCCAGACAGGACTACTACGAGCAGTACTTC.

The rearrangement links TRBV7-3 to TRBJ1-2, with TRBD1 matching 9 bases. The germline CDR1 and CDR2 sequences are SGHTA and FQGTGA. J lost 8 bases, V lost 5 bases, and 15 bases had no gene match. There are 16 residues in the CDR3. The CDR3 nucleotides are TGTGCCAGCAGCCCGCAGGGGACCGGGACAGGGTCGGGCTACACCTTC. Protein sequence: CASSPQGTGTGSGYTF.

The chain is built from TRBV28 and TRBJ1-2; 8 bases map to TRBD1. The CDR3 contains 15 residues. Germline V CDR1 and CDR2: MDHEN, SYDVKM. The trim removed 5 bases at V and 6 bases at J, leaving 11 bases unmatched. CDR3 coding DNA: TGTGCCAGCAGTCCCTCGGACAGGGAGGGCCATGGCTACACCTTC. As protein: CASSPSDREGHGYTF.

V gene TRBV7-2 combines with J gene TRBJ2-5, with TRBD1 identical over 7 bases. V was pared by 1 base and J by 6 bases, with 5 bases of the junction left unmatched. Germline CDR1 reads SGHTA; CDR2 reads FQGNSA. CDR3 length: 14 amino acids. CDR3 sequence: CASSLVPGGKTQYF. The CDR3 DNA is TGTGCCAGCAGCTTAGTTCCAGGGGGAAAGACCCAGTACTTC.